This T cell receptor (beta chain) was captured by sequencing in a study of CD8+ T cells in alopecia areata. On this clone itself: What it recognizes is unknown.

In each case, RNA was isolated and then reverse transcribed into cDNA as the sequencing template. Using immunoSEQ multiplex PCR, the repertoire was profiled, and TCRdb retains in-frame clones only, with some absent. The sample includes 70,000 to 95,000 clones, just over 50% of them seen just once. The CDR3 totals 15 residues. Trimming cost V 2 bases and J 5 bases; bases outside gene matches: 8. Germline lookup yields CDR1 GTSNPN and CDR2 SVGIG (reference sequence). Findings and caveats of the study: Lesional scalp displayed greater clonality than normal scalp, most notably in alopecia totalis/universalis. Between patients, shared TCR sequences were less clear than in mice. This was possibly due in part to HLA diversity in the patient population.

The chain carries TRBV30 and TRBJ2-7; TRBD2 matches at 11 bases. This clonotype was sampled from a human donor with alopecia areata. Sequencing input: NKG2D-high CD8+ T cells sorted from blood. The CDR3 DNA follows: TGTGCCTGGAGTCCCGGGACTAGCGGCCGAGACGAGCAGTACTTC. It encodes CAWSPGTSGRDEQYF.